The 13 T cell receptor beta chains below come from one sample, sequenced in a study of T cell responses to AZD1222 COVID-19 vaccine. Clones were read by immunoSEQ multiplex PCR, and TCRdb kept only the in-frame ones, dropping some. The table has 140,000 to 150,000 clones, 82% seen once. This specimen was peripheral blood, taken on day 0 of MenACWY control vaccination. The receptors derive from an adult in good health.

The rearrangement joins TRBV9 to TRBJ1-1, with 9 bases lining up with TRBD1. V shed 3 bases and J 8 bases; nucleotides not matched to a gene: 5. There are 13 residues in the CDR3. The germline gives CDR1 SGDLS, CDR2 YYNGEE. This CDR3 is CASSATGTGEAFF. CDR3 nucleotide sequence: TGTGCCAGCAGCGCCACCGGGACAGGGGAAGCTTTCTTT.

V is TRBV2 and J is TRBJ2-3; 10 bases line up with TRBD2. The CDR3 length is 15 residues. The germline V gene encodes CDR1 SNHLY and CDR2 FYNNEI. The J segment lost 4 bases and the V segment lost 2 bases, leaving 3 bases of the junction unmatched. The CDR3 sequence: CASSETTSGADTQYF. The CDR3 DNA follows: TGTGCCAGCAGTGAAACAACTAGCGGGGCAGATACGCAGTATTTT.

The rearrangement uses TRBV2 and TRBJ2-1; D tentatively fits TRBD1 or TRBD2 (6 bases each). The CDR3 has 19 residues. Germline CDR1 reads SNHLY; CDR2 reads FYNNEI. The ends were cut back, 5 bases at V and 6 bases at J, with 29 bases in the middle. CDR3 nucleotides: TGTGCCAGCAGTTCAGGGGATACGGGGGCGCTTATCCGAGGCAATGAGCAGTTCTTC. Protein: CASSSGDTGALIRGNEQFF.

V usage is TRBV5-4 and J usage is TRBJ2-5, with D tentatively TRBD1 (7 bases). Deletions cut 4 bases from V and 5 bases from J, with 15 bases between. The CDR3 has 14 residues. Germline V gene sequence: CDR1 SGHNT, CDR2 YYREEE (reference sequence). CDR3 in DNA: TGTGCCAGCAGCGCCAGGGGGGCCGGCGAGACCCAGTACTTC. It is translated as CASSARGAGETQYF.

The V and J genes are TRBV11-2 and TRBJ1-3; TRBD1 is a possible D gene (5 bases). Germline V gene lookup returns CDR1 SGHAT and CDR2 FQNNGV. V was shortened by 1 base and J by 3 bases, with 10 bases between the two germline ends. The CDR3 loop spans 15 amino acids. The CDR3 is CASSLGRTLGNTIYF. As DNA, the CDR3 is TGTGCCAGCAGCTTAGGCCGGACACTTGGAAACACCATATATTTT.

The rearrangement uses TRBV27 and TRBJ2-3; D gene ambiguous. The V gene lost 2 bases and the J gene lost 1 base, with 7 bases spanning the gap. Germline lookup yields CDR1 MNHEY and CDR2 SMNVEV (reference sequence). The length of the CDR3 is 14 residues. Here the CDR3 reads CASSLAGRTDTQYF. The CDR3 region has the DNA TGTGCCAGCAGTTTAGCAGGCCGCACAGATACGCAGTATTTT.

The CDR3, as DNA: TGTGCCAGCAGCTTAACCCACGAGAACGATCAGCCCCAGCATTTT. Protein product: CASSLTHENDQPQHF. The chain employs TRBV7-8 and TRBJ1-5; no clear D. CDR1 SGHVS and CDR2 FQNEAQ come from the germline V gene. Trimming removed 2 bases at V and 5 bases at J, with 13 bases between. CDR3 length: 15 amino acids.

J is TRBJ2-1 and V is TRBV5-1, with 7 bases that match TRBD2. Unmatched junction bases numbered 7, after V lost 0 bases and J lost 7 bases. The CDR3 runs 15 residues. Germline V lookup: CDR1 SGHRS, CDR2 YFSETQ. CDR3 loop: CASSLALASKNEQFF. CDR3 DNA: TGCGCCAGCAGCTTGGCACTAGCGTCCAAAAATGAGCAGTTCTTC.

The rearrangement joins TRBV29-1 to TRBJ2-3; D gene unclear. The V gene's germline CDR1 is SQVTM and CDR2 ANQGSEA. The CDR3 has 15 amino acids. V lost 7 bases, J lost 5 bases, and 22 bases lay in between. DNA of the CDR3: TGCAGCGCGCAGGCTTTACCTTTTCCACAAGATACGCAGTATTTT. Residues: CSAQALPFPQDTQYF.

The sample holds a few counts of this clone. The CDR3 loop is CASSFGPATDTQYF. The CDR3 DNA sequence: TGCGCCAGCAGCTTTGGGCCGGCCACAGATACGCAGTATTTT. V usage is TRBV5-1 and J usage is TRBJ2-3; D is uncertain. Trimming took off 2 bases at V and 2 bases at J, with 9 bases between the two ends. CDR1 SGHRS and CDR2 YFSETQ come from the germline V gene. The CDR3 is 14 amino acids.

This clone occurred once. The rearrangement joins TRBV7-9 to TRBJ1-4; D remains ambiguous. The germline V gene has CDR1 SEHNR and CDR2 FQNEAQ (reference sequence). This CDR3 is 12 amino acids long. Trimming removed 6 bases from V and 5 bases from J, with 7 bases in between. The CDR3 DNA reads TGTGCCAGCAGTCAGGAGAATGAAAAACTGTTTTTT. Translation: CASSQENEKLFF.

V and J are TRBV12-5 and TRBJ1-1; D remains unclear. CDR1 and CDR2 from the germline V gene are LGHNT and FRNRAP. Trimming pared 7 bases from V and 7 bases from J, leaving 16 bases between. CDR3 length: 13 amino acids. CDR3 nucleotide sequence: TGTGCTAGTGCCCACACCAATAGTGTTGAAGCTTTCTTT. This sequence encodes CASAHTNSVEAFF.

The J gene is TRBJ1-4, the V gene TRBV3-1 (or the pseudogene TRBV3-2); 7 bases are shared with TRBD1. The junction had 7 bases not matched to a gene; V was cut back by 4 bases and J by 8 bases. The length of the CDR3 is 14 residues. Germline-derived CDR1 and CDR2 are LGHDT and YNNKEL (reference sequence). CDR3 in amino acids: CASSPIQGNEKLFF. In DNA form, the CDR3 reads TGTGCCAGCAGCCCCATACAGGGGAACGAAAAACTGTTTTTT.